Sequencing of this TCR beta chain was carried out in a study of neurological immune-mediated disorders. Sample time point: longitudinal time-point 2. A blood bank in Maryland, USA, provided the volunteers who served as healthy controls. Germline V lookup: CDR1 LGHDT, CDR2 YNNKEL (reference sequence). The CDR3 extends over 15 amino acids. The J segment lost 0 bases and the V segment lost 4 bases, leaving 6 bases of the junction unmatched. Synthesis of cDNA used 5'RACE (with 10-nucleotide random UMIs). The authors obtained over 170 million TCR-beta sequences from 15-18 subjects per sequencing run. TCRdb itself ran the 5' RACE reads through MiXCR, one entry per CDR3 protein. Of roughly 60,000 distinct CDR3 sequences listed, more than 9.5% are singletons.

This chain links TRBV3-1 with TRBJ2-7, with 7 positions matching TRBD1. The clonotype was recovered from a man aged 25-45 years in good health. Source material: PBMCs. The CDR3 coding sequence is TGTGCCAGCAGCCGCGGACAGGTGAGCTCCTACGAGCAGTACTTC. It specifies CASSRGQVSSYEQYF.